This T cell receptor (beta chain) was captured in a study of immune evolution from preneoplasia to lung adenocarcinoma. Sequenced by immunoSEQ multiplex PCR; TCRdb stores in-frame clones only, minus some. This sample has approximately 3,700 clones; 70% to 90% occur once, and the top ten carry under 6.5%. The germline V and J ends were trimmed by 3 bases and 1 base, with 9 bases remaining between them. This CDR3 is 15 amino acids long. Germline CDR1 MDHEN, CDR2 SYDVKM. The receptor comes from a donor aged 70 or over with lung adenocarcinoma. The genes are TRBV28 and TRBJ2-2, with a possible D match to TRBD2 (5 bases). Material: FFPE minimally invasive lung adenocarcinoma tissue. In nucleotides, the CDR3 is TGTGCCAGCAGTTTGGGAGACGTGAACACCGGGGAGCTGTTTTTT. Protein sequence: CASSLGDVNTGELFF.